Listed below are T cell receptor beta chains from one sample, sequenced in a study of OX40 agonist ivuxolimab in advanced cancers. Repertoires were generated with immunoSEQ multiplex PCR, while TCRdb's copy carries only in-frame clones and drops some. The table shows about 45,000 clones, with approximately 80% occurring only once. Specimen: CD4+ or CD8+ T cells sorted from blood, collected in a trial of the OX40 agonist ivuxolimab. All receptors come from an adult with an advanced solid tumor such as melanoma, head and neck, liver or kidney cancer. Each CDR3 is given with its conserved first and last residue. Fields, in order: V gene, J gene, D gene, clone size, CDR3 DNA, CDR3 protein. D genes are given only for firm matches. A row's size may be missing; if present it is once, few, many or a size class.

>TRBV5-4|TRBJ2-2|NA|NA
TGTGCCAGCAGCTTGGAGGCAGGACTAAGAACCGGGGAGCTGTTTTTT
CASSLEAGLRTGELFF
>TRBV5-8|TRBJ2-3|TRBD1|NA
TGTGCCAGCAGCCAGGGACAGGGCTTAGATACGCAGTATTTT
CASSQGQGLDTQYF
>TRBV6-4|TRBJ1-5|NA|NA
TGTGCCAGCAGAAGAAGACACAACAATCAGCCCCAGCATTTT
CASRRRHNNQPQHF
>TRBV5-1|TRBJ2-5|TRBD2|NA
TGCGCCAGCAGCTTCCAACGGCGGGAGGAAGAGACCCAGTACTTC
CASSFQRREEETQYF
>TRBV7-9|TRBJ2-5|NA|NA
TGTGCCAGCAGCTTAGCGCACCTCCTAGAAGAGACCCAGTACTTC
CASSLAHLLEETQYF
>TRBV19|TRBJ2-6|TRBD1|NA
TGTGCCAGTAGTATTACAGGGGGCAATGACCCTGGGGCCAACGTCCTGACTTTC
CASSITGGNDPGANVLTF
>TRBV6-5|TRBJ2-4|NA|NA
TGTGCCAGCAGCCGAAGGGGAGCCAAAAACATTCAGTACTTC
CASSRRGAKNIQYF
>TRBV4-1|TRBJ1-2|NA|NA
TGCGCCAGCAGACAGAGGGAGGGGGGAACTAACTATGGCTACACCTTC
CASRQREGGTNYGYTF
>TRBV2|TRBJ1-1|NA|few
TGTGCCAGCAGTGAGCAGAGACACACTGAAGCTTTCTTT
CASSEQRHTEAFF
>TRBV28|TRBJ2-1|NA|NA
TGTGCCAGCAGTTTAAGGAGTCTAGTCAGCGAGCAGTTCTTC
CASSLRSLVSEQFF
>TRBV6-5|TRBJ1-5|NA|NA
TGTGCCAGCAGGGACAACTATAGCAATCAGCCCCAGCATTTT
CASRDNYSNQPQHF
>TRBV19|TRBJ2-7|NA|few
TGTGCCAGTAGCAAGAAGGGTTCCCTCGGGGAGCAGTACTTC
CASSKKGSLGEQYF
>TRBV10-2|TRBJ1-5|NA|NA
TGCGCCAGCAGCAACCCGAACGGTCAGCCCCAGCATTTT
CASSNPNGQPQHF
>TRBV2|TRBJ2-7|NA|NA
TGTGCCAGCAGTGAATACCAGCGAGAGTACTTC
CASSEYQREYF
>TRBV11-2|TRBJ2-1|TRBD2|few
TGTGCCAGCAGCTTACAACCTAGCGGGGGGGGGAATGAGCAGTTCTTC
CASSLQPSGGGNEQFF
>TRBV27|TRBJ1-1|NA|NA
TGTGCCAGCAGCCCTTACCTCACAGGGACTGAAGCTTTCTTT
CASSPYLTGTEAFF
>TRBV6-5|TRBJ1-6|TRBD1|NA
TGTGCCAGCAGGCGGGACAGGGGGCCAAATTCACCCCTCCACTTT
CASRRDRGPNSPLHF
>TRBV10-2|TRBJ1-1|NA|once
TGCGCCAGCAGAAGGGGCAGGCAGACCACTGAAGCTTTCTTT
CASRRGRQTTEAFF
>TRBV5-6|TRBJ2-3|TRBD2|NA
TGTGCCAGCAGCTTGCGGCTAGCGGGAACACGAGATACGCAGTATTTT
CASSLRLAGTRDTQYF
>TRBV15|TRBJ2-1|NA|NA
TGTGCCACCAGCAGAGGGGCGGTAACCTACAATGAGCAGTTCTTC
CATSRGAVTYNEQFF
>TRBV6-5|TRBJ2-4|NA|NA
TGTGCCAGCAGTGCGGAAAACATTCAGTACTTC
CASSAENIQYF
>TRBV19|TRBJ2-7|TRBD1|NA
TGTGCCAGTACAACCGGGACAGGTAATTCCTACGAGCAGTACTTC
CASTTGTGNSYEQYF
>TRBV9|TRBJ2-2|NA|NA
TGTGCCAGCAGCGTAGGCTTCTCTGAGCTGTTTTTT
CASSVGFSELFF
>TRBV7-9|TRBJ2-3|NA|NA
TGTGCCAGCAGCCTGCTTTCAGATACGCAGTATTTT
CASSLLSDTQYF
>TRBV9|TRBJ2-4|TRBD1|NA
TGTGCCAGCAGCAGAACAGGGGACAAAAACATTCAGTACTTC
CASSRTGDKNIQYF
>TRBV11-3|TRBJ2-3|NA|few
TGTGCCAGCAGCTTAGGATCGACCGCGGATACGCAGTATTTT
CASSLGSTADTQYF
>TRBV5-6|TRBJ2-1|NA|NA
TGTGCCAGCAGACCGGGACTTCTCAATGAGCAGTTCTTC
CASRPGLLNEQFF
>TRBV5-1|TRBJ1-3|TRBD1|NA
TGCGCCAGCAGCTTACCCGACAGGGGGCGAGGAAACACCATATATTTT
CASSLPDRGRGNTIYF
>TRBV18|TRBJ2-3|TRBD2|NA
TGTGCCAGCTCACCCGGAGATCTAGCGGGAGACACAGATACGCAGTATTTT
CASSPGDLAGDTDTQYF
>TRBV10-3|TRBJ2-7|NA|NA
TGTGCCATCAGTGGTTCGGGGGGCAACGAGCAGTACTTC
CAISGSGGNEQYF
>TRBV5-1|TRBJ2-1|NA|NA
TGCGCCAGCAGCTTGTTGGATGAGCAGTTCTTC
CASSLLDEQFF
>TRBV4-1|TRBJ1-1|NA|few
TGCGCCAGCAGCCAGCCCCTCGGGCATACTGGTGAAGCTTTCTTT
CASSQPLGHTGEAFF
>TRBV10-3|TRBJ1-5|NA|NA
TGTGCCATCAGTGAATTAGGGGTTAACCAGCCCCAGCATTTT
CAISELGVNQPQHF
>TRBV19|TRBJ2-3|TRBD2|NA
TGTGCCACAACCCGCAGCGGGAGCCCTAGCACAGATACGCAGTATTTT
CATTRSGSPSTDTQYF
>TRBV5-4|TRBJ2-7|TRBD1|few
TGTGCCAGCAGCACCAGACAGGGGGCTCGCGAGCAGTACTTC
CASSTRQGAREQYF
>TRBV28|TRBJ1-4|NA|NA
TGTGCCACGGGTCGGCAGGTTGGGGAAAAACTGTTTTTT
CATGRQVGEKLFF
>TRBV30|TRBJ2-7|TRBD2|NA
TGTGCCTTTCAGCGGGAACCCCCCTACGAGCAGTACTTC
CAFQREPPYEQYF
>TRBV2|TRBJ1-2|TRBD1|NA
TGTGCCAGCAGTCCCAGGGGGACACCCGACTATGGCTACACCTTC
CASSPRGTPDYGYTF
>TRBV5-1|TRBJ2-2|NA|NA
TGCGCCAGCAGCCTCGGCCCAGAAGGGAACACCGGGGAGCTGTTTTTT
CASSLGPEGNTGELFF
>TRBV30|TRBJ1-2|NA|NA
TGTGCCTGGAGTACCCCGGGCCCACGGGGCTATGGCTACACCTTC
CAWSTPGPRGYGYTF
>TRBV29-1|TRBJ1-1|NA|NA
TGCAGCGTTGGTAGGGGTGGAAAGACTGAAGCTTTCTTT
CSVGRGGKTEAFF
>TRBV5-4|TRBJ2-7|NA|once
TGTGCCAGCAGCTTTAGAGACAGGTGGATCTCCTACGAGCAGTACTTC
CASSFRDRWISYEQYF
>TRBV19|TRBJ1-5|TRBD1|NA
TGTGCCAGTAGTATAGAAGTCGGGACAGCCCTGGCCACCCAGCATTTT
CASSIEVGTALATQHF
>TRBV29-1|TRBJ2-3|NA|NA
TGCAGCGTTGAAAGAGTGGCAGGGGGGTCAGATACGCAGTATTTT
CSVERVAGGSDTQYF
>TRBV10-3|TRBJ2-7|TRBD2|NA
TGTGCCATCAGTGAAGGGCGGACTAGCGGGAAAGATGACGAGCAGTACTTC
CAISEGRTSGKDDEQYF
>TRBV21-1|TRBJ2-7|NA|few
TGTGCCAGCGGGATGAACTACGAGCAGTACTTC
CASGMNYEQYF
>TRBV18|TRBJ1-1|NA|NA
TGTGCCAGCTCACCACCGGACACGATGAACACTGAAGCTTTCTTT
CASSPPDTMNTEAFF
>TRBV2|TRBJ2-7|NA|NA
TGTGCCAGCTTGCTAGAGCGGGAGCAGTACTTC
CASLLEREQYF
>TRBV2|TRBJ2-2|TRBD2|NA
TGTGCCAGCAGTGAAATAGCGGGAGGCACCGGGGAGCTGTTTTTT
CASSEIAGGTGELFF
>TRBV2|TRBJ1-3|NA|NA
TGTGCCAGCAGCGCCACAGGGAGCCACTCTGGAAGCACCATATATTTT
CASSATGSHSGSTIYF
>TRBV6-1|TRBJ2-7|NA|NA
TGTGCCAGCAAGGCACAGGGACCTTCGGTGAGCGAGCAGTACTTC
CASKAQGPSVSEQYF
>TRBV5-4|TRBJ1-2|NA|NA
TGTGCCAGCAGCCCAGACCTCGGGAACTATGGCTACACCTTC
CASSPDLGNYGYTF
>TRBV7-9|TRBJ2-6|NA|NA
TGTGCCAGCAGCCCGACGCGCGCCGGGGCCAACGTCCTGACTTTC
CASSPTRAGANVLTF
>TRBV27|TRBJ1-1|TRBD1|once
TGTGCCAGCAGCTCAAGGACAGGTGAAGCTTTCTTT
CASSSRTGEAFF
>TRBV2|TRBJ2-5|NA|medium-sized
TGTGCCAGCAGTGAAGCGGATAGTGGTATCGCGTACTTC
CASSEADSGIAYF
>TRBV30|TRBJ2-7|TRBD1|NA
TGTGCCTACGCGAACAGGGGGCGTATCGAGCAGTACTTC
CAYANRGRIEQYF
>TRBV7-9|TRBJ1-2|NA|NA
TGTGCCAGCAGCCGACTCGGGACCGGAGCTAACTATGGCTACACCTTC
CASSRLGTGANYGYTF
>TRBV28|TRBJ1-1|NA|once
TGTGCCAGCAGTTTTCAGGCGGGCAGGGGTTTCACTGAAGCTTTCTTT
CASSFQAGRGFTEAFF
>TRBV9|TRBJ1-1|NA|NA
TGTGCCAGCAGCGTGAGGGGCGCGAACACTGAAGCTTTCTTT
CASSVRGANTEAFF